The next 27 T cell receptor beta chains were all read from a single sample in a study of metastatic and nonmetastatic thyroid tumors. From the PCR reads, TCRdb re-called clones with MiXCR. The data contain some 46,000 clones, around 25% of them singletons. Every patient was untreated before thyroid surgery. Source material: blood. The receptors originated from a male donor with papillary thyroid cancer or a benign thyroid nodule (not recorded which). Some clones in this sample may be carry-over from other donors' samples.

The chain recombines TRBV29-1 with TRBJ2-1; 12 nucleotides agree with TRBD2. Germline CDR1 reads SQVTM; CDR2 reads ANQGSEA. This CDR3 has 13 amino acids. V was clipped by 4 bases and J by 10 bases; unmatched bases: 5. This CDR3 is CSVARLAGVEQFF. The CDR3 DNA follows: TGCAGCGTTGCCCGACTAGCGGGAGTCGAGCAGTTCTTC.

The sample holds many counts of this clone. The gene calls are TRBV6-1 and TRBJ2-1; TRBD2 might be the D (6 bases). CDR1 is MNHNS and CDR2 is SASEGT in the germline V gene. The CDR3 loop spans 13 amino acids. The V end lost 6 bases, the J end lost 3 bases, and 9 bases lay between the germline ends. CDR3 loop: CASRRDFYNEQFF. The CDR3 nucleotides read TGTGCCAGCAGGCGGGACTTCTACAATGAGCAGTTCTTC.

The chain links TRBV30 to TRBJ2-7, with 9 bases identical to TRBD2. The CDR3 contains 13 residues. Trimming removed 4 bases from V and 6 bases from J; junction bases left unmatched: 7. Germline CDR1 GTSNPN, CDR2 SVGIG (reference sequence). The CDR3 here is CAWMGREGREQYF. The CDR3 DNA follows: TGTGCCTGGATGGGGCGGGAGGGCCGCGAGCAGTACTTC.

This clone has just one count. The CDR3 nucleotides are TGTGCCAGCTCACCGGCAAGGCGAGAGACCCAGTACTTC. This codes for CASSPARRETQYF. This rearrangement joins TRBV18 to TRBJ2-5, with D unclear. CDR3 length equals 13 residues. Germline CDR1 KGHSH, CDR2 LQKENI. V was pared by 3 bases and J by 4 bases, with 9 bases between.

This clone was observed a few times. This chain joins TRBV27 and TRBJ1-2, with D hard to call. V lost 3 bases and J lost 9, with 14 bases in between. This CDR3 comprises 13 residues. Germline CDR1 MNHEY, CDR2 SMNVEV (reference sequence). The CDR3 loop reads CASSFREERSYTF. The CDR3 DNA reads as TGTGCCAGCAGTTTCCGGGAAGAAAGGAGCTACACCTTC.

By frequency in the sample, this clone is medium-sized. The chain joins TRBV6-1 to TRBJ2-2; perhaps TRBD2 as D (6 bases). The germline V gene encodes CDR1 MNHNS and CDR2 SASEGT. With 5 bases removed from V and 5 bases from J, the gap between germline ends came to 15 bases. The CDR3 is 15 amino acids. The CDR3 DNA reads as TGTGCCAGCAGTAAGCCGGGACTCTTGACCGGGGAGCTGTTTTTT. It codes for CASSKPGLLTGELFF.

Ten or more counts support this clone. The chain is built from TRBV20-1 and TRBJ2-5; D not resolved. V was trimmed by 5 bases and J by 4 bases, leaving 8 bases between them. Germline V gives CDR1 DFQATT, CDR2 SNEGSKA (reference sequence). The CDR3 runs to 11 residues. In nucleotides, the CDR3 is TGCAGTGCTCCAGCCCGAGAGACCCAGTACTTC. This codes for CSAPARETQYF.

This clone was found many times. The chain links TRBV19 to TRBJ1-5, with 7 bases identical to TRBD1. The germline gives CDR1 LNHDA, CDR2 SQIVND (reference sequence). There are 15 residues in the CDR3. Trimming cost V 4 bases and J 0 bases; bases outside gene matches: 3. CDR3 in amino acids: CASSTTGYSNQPQHF. The DNA of the CDR3 is TGTGCCAGTAGTACGACAGGGTATAGCAATCAGCCCCAGCATTTT.

In this sample, this clone turned up a few times. The rearrangement uses TRBV6-1 and TRBJ1-2, with D perhaps TRBD1 (5 bases). V gave up 6 bases and J gave up 6 bases, with 26 bases separating them. CDR3 length: 17 residues. Germline CDR1 is MNHNS and CDR2 is SASEGT. CDR3 bases: TGTGCCAGCAGACCCCGATGGAGGGGCGCGGGTGGCCATGGCTACACCTTC. Its protein product is CASRPRWRGAGGHGYTF.

The V and J genes are TRBV10-3 and TRBJ1-1; 7 nucleotides match TRBD1. The junction had 4 bases not matched to a gene; V was cut back by 4 bases and J by 11 bases. Germline V gene data show CDR1 as ENHRY and CDR2 as SYGVKD. The CDR3 is made up of 11 amino acids. In DNA, the CDR3 is TGTGCCATCAGTGGGACAGGCAGGGCTTTCTTT. It translates to CAISGTGRAFF.

This clone was seen many times. The chain couples TRBV28 to TRBJ2-3, with 8 bases that match TRBD2. Germline V gene lookup returns CDR1 MDHEN and CDR2 SYDVKM. This CDR3 contains 18 residues. J gave up 4 bases and V 0 bases, and 12 bases lay outside the gene matches. The DNA for the CDR3 is TGTGCCAGCAGTTTATGGCGTCTAGCGGGTAGAGGCTCAGATACGCAGTATTTT. It encodes CASSLWRLAGRGSDTQYF.

The V gene is TRBV20-1, the J gene TRBJ2-2, with D hard to call. The CDR3 is 13 amino acids. CDR1 and CDR2 from the germline V gene are DFQATT and SNEGSKA (reference sequence). V shed 2 bases and J shed 5 bases, with 9 bases lying between them. The CDR3 sequence is CSARMDLTGELFF. The CDR3 DNA is TGCAGTGCTAGAATGGACCTAACCGGGGAGCTGTTTTTT.

This clone was detected ten times or more. The chain recombines TRBV6-5 with TRBJ1-4, with D hard to call. CDR1 MNHEY and CDR2 SVGAGI come from the germline V gene. This CDR3 is built from 15 residues. Trimming stripped 0 bases from V and 3 bases from J, with 8 bases between. As DNA, the CDR3 is TGTGCCAGCAGTTACTCGGGGTCACCTAATGAAAAACTGTTTTTT. It is translated as CASSYSGSPNEKLFF.

This clone was counted ten times or more. The V call is TRBV19, the J call TRBJ2-1; D may be TRBD1 or TRBD2 (5 bases each). Deletions cut 6 bases from V and 8 bases from J, with 20 bases between. Germline CDR1 reads LNHDA; CDR2 reads SQIVND (reference sequence). CDR3 length equals 15 residues. The CDR3 region has the DNA TGTGCCAGTAGCCCCGGGGACCGCGGGTCGGATGAGCAGTTCTTC. It yields the protein CASSPGDRGSDEQFF.

The sample holds many counts of this clone. The junction shows a germline mismatch at one end, possibly a read error. The gene calls are TRBV6-4 and TRBJ1-2; D not certain. This CDR3 has 12 residues. Germline V CDR1 and CDR2: MRHNA, SNTAGT. The CDR3 DNA reads as TGTGCCAGCAGTAACTCCAATTATGGCTACACCTTC. Translation gives CASSNSNYGYTF.

This clone is categorized as medium-sized (0.01 to 0.1%). The rearrangement uses TRBV12-3 or TRBV12-4 and TRBJ2-3; the match to TRBD2 covers 9 bases. The CDR3 runs 15 residues. Trimming took 5 bases from V and 4 from J; bases not matched to a gene: 7. DNA for the CDR3: TGTGCCAGCAGTAGGACTAGCGCGGAATCAGATACGCAGTATTTT. It yields the protein CASSRTSAESDTQYF.

This clone was counted once. The J gene is TRBJ1-2, the V gene TRBV3-1; D remains unclear. Per germline, CDR1 LGHDT and CDR2 YNNKEL (reference sequence). V shed 1 base and J shed 2 bases, with 23 bases lying between them. The CDR3 consists of 19 residues. This CDR3 is CASSQGVSLRSASNYGYTF. The CDR3 region has the DNA TGTGCCAGCAGCCAAGGGGTCTCTCTTCGATCAGCATCAAACTATGGCTACACCTTC.

V is TRBV6-5 and J is TRBJ2-3; D is unresolved. The ends were cut back, 2 bases at V and 4 bases at J, with 4 bases in the middle. In germline, CDR1 is MNHEY, CDR2 SVGAGI. This CDR3 comprises 12 residues. The CDR3 loop reads CASSYGPDTQYF. In DNA, the CDR3 is TGTGCCAGCAGTTACGGCCCAGATACGCAGTATTTT.

About this clone itself: A much larger clone lies one base from this, so it may be a read error. This sample includes further DNA sequences coding for the same CDR3. The rearrangement joins TRBV7-8 to TRBJ2-1, with unresolved D. V lost 1 base, J lost 7 bases, and 11 bases lay in between. The CDR3 has 14 residues. Looked up from germline, CDR1 is SGHVS and CDR2 is FQNEAQ. The CDR3 DNA reads TGTGCCAGCAGCTTAGTCGGTCTGGTGAATGAGCAGTTCTTC. Translating gives CASSLVGLVNEQFF.

At least ten counts were recorded for this clone. This chain joins TRBV10-1 and TRBJ2-5; perhaps TRBD2 as D (5 bases). The V gene's germline CDR1 is WNHNN and CDR2 SYGVQD (reference sequence). The V gene lost 3 bases and the J gene lost 5 bases, with 13 bases spanning the gap. This CDR3 has 14 amino acids. The CDR3 is CASSDPGSRETQYF. As DNA, the CDR3 is TGCGCCAGCAGTGATCCGGGATCCCGGGAGACCCAGTACTTC.

This clone was counted many times. The chain joins TRBV20-1 to TRBJ1-1; tentatively, D is TRBD1 (6 bases). The CDR3 covers 18 residues. In germline, CDR1 is DFQATT, CDR2 SNEGSKA (reference sequence). The ends were cut back, 1 base at V and 0 bases at J, with 21 bases in the middle. The CDR3 is CSARAAEGVGFMNTEAFF. CDR3 in DNA: TGCAGTGCTAGAGCGGCCGAGGGGGTCGGGTTCATGAACACTGAAGCTTTCTTT.

This clone was counted between two and nine times. The genes are TRBV6-2 or TRBV6-3 and TRBJ2-5; D unclear. Trimming pared 2 bases from V and 1 base from J, leaving 8 bases between. CDR1 and CDR2 (germline): MNHEY, SVGEGT. There are 14 residues in the CDR3. The CDR3 coding sequence is TGTGCCAGCAGTTACCCCGACCCCCAAGAGACCCAGTACTTC. Encoded protein: CASSYPDPQETQYF.

This clone showed up many times. The rearrangement joins TRBV15 to TRBJ2-3; D is unclear. The CDR3 has 12 amino acids. Trimming shortened V by 1 base and J by 5 bases, and 4 bases separated the two germline ends. Germline assignment: CDR1 LNHNV and CDR2 YYDKDF (reference sequence). The CDR3, as DNA: TGTGCCACCAGCAGAGTTGTAGATACGCAGTATTTT. This gives the protein CATSRVVDTQYF.

This clone showed up many times. The chain combines TRBV20-1 with TRBJ2-3; D unresolved. The CDR3 has 15 residues. Germline CDR1 is DFQATT and CDR2 is SNEGSKA (reference sequence). V lost 0 bases to trimming and J lost 0 bases, with 10 bases between them. CDR3: CSARDIGRSTDTQYF. The CDR3 DNA is TGCAGTGCTAGAGACATTGGGCGAAGCACAGATACGCAGTATTTT.

About this clone: One end of the junction is discordant with germline, which a read error may explain. This rearrangement joins TRBV5-1 to TRBJ2-5; the D gene is possibly TRBD1 (7 bases). The CDR3 runs 14 residues. In germline, CDR1 is SGHRS, CDR2 YFSETQ. The CDR3 loop is CASSYAGGCETQYF. CDR3 nucleotide sequence: TGCGCCAGCAGTTATGCAGGGGGGTGTGAGACCCAGTACTTT.

This clone was found a few times. The CDR3 sequence is CATQRGPFYEQYF. The CDR3 nucleotides read TGTGCCACCCAGAGGGGCCCTTTCTACGAGCAGTACTTC. The chain is built from TRBV15 and TRBJ2-7; D is possibly TRBD1 or TRBD2 (5 bases each). Germline assignment: CDR1 LNHNV and CDR2 YYDKDF (reference sequence). The V and J ends lost 8 bases and 3 bases respectively, with 14 bases between them. This CDR3 spans 13 amino acids. Complete variable domain (other parts from reference TRBV15 and TRBJ2-7): DAMVIQNPRYQVTQFGKPVTLSCSQTLNHNVMYWYQQKSSQAPKLLFHYYDKDFNNEADTPDNFQSRRPNTSFCFLDIRSPGLGDTAMYLCATQRGPFYEQYFGPGTRLTVT.

Many counts were recorded for this clone. J is TRBJ2-7 and V is TRBV7-9, with D tentatively TRBD2 (6 bases). This CDR3 region has 15 residues. The V end lost 1 base, the J end lost 3 bases, and 13 bases lay between the germline ends. Germline CDR1 and CDR2: SEHNR and FQNEAQ (reference sequence). The CDR3 DNA follows: TGTGCCAGCAGCTTAGATTTGGGGACTGACTACGAGCAGTACTTC. Translating gives CASSLDLGTDYEQYF.